This T cell receptor beta chain was observed in a study of shared clonotypes between healthy human individuals. This clone came up a few times. Some clones are missing from TCRdb's copy, which holds only in-frame ones; the method was immunoSEQ multiplex PCR. The repertoire holds about 79,000 clones, with 60% to 65% as singletons. The germline V gene has CDR1 SEHNR and CDR2 FQNEAQ (reference sequence). The CDR3 contains 14 residues. V was trimmed by 0 bases and J by 6 bases, leaving 8 bases between them. The sample was memory CD8+ T cells sorted from blood. The subset: CD45RO+ cells pooled with CCR7-negative TemRA cells. The chain is built from TRBV7-9 and TRBJ1-4; D gene uncertain. The TCR sequence derives from a man between 25 and 39 years old in good health. The CDR3 is CASSLAGYYEKLFF. CDR3 sequence (DNA): TGTGCCAGCAGCTTAGCAGGATACTATGAAAAACTGTTTTTT.